This T cell receptor (beta chain) was profiled in a study of STAT3 mutations in large granular lymphocyte leukemia. Study summary: Over half of T-LGLL patients had one or more immunosuppressive regimens. Study findings and constraints: Every T-cell large granular lymphocyte leukemia patient had at least one immunodominant TCR beta clonotype. In several patients, dominant TCR clone burden exceeded STAT3 mutant burden.

Some clones are missing from TCRdb's copy, which holds only in-frame ones; the method was immunoSEQ multiplex PCR. The sample holds about 19,000 clones, approximately 92% seen once. This CDR3 contains 12 residues. The V gene lost 7 bases and the J gene lost 7 bases, with 13 bases spanning the gap. Germline V CDR1 and CDR2: SGHTA, FQGNSA. Concerning this clone itself: Its cognate antigen is unknown.

The TCR was taken from a man aged 55-75 years with T-cell large granular lymphocyte leukemia. Some clones in this sample may be carry-over from other donors' samples. Input material: peripheral blood mononuclear cells. The V and J genes are TRBV7-2 and TRBJ2-5; a possible D gene is TRBD2 (7 bases). The CDR3 DNA sequence: TGTGCCAGCAACAACAGGGAGGGGACCCAGTACTTC. This translates into CASNNREGTQYF. Full variable domain (missing parts from reference TRBV7-2 and TRBJ2-5): GAGVSQSPSNKVTEKGKDVELRCDPISGHTALYWYRQSLGQGLEFLIYFQGNSAPDKSGLPSDRFSAERTGGSVSTLTIQRTQQEDSAVYLCASNNREGTQYFGPGTRLLVL.